This entry is about one T cell receptor (beta chain). Sequencing was performed with immunoSEQ multiplex PCR; in TCRdb, only in-frame clones are kept and a portion is missing. This table has around 200,000 clones, roughly 89% appearing once. This record belongs to a study of blood T cell repertoires in COVID-19. The receptor comes from a man in his forties or fifties with acute or convalescent COVID-19. The sequenced sample was peripheral blood.

The CDR3 here is CASSQGQAHYGYTF. As DNA, the CDR3 is TGTGCCAGCAGCCAAGGACAGGCGCACTATGGCTACACCTTC. The chain joins TRBV16 to TRBJ1-2; 7 bases are shared with TRBD1. Trimming cost V 2 bases and J 3 bases; bases outside gene matches: 3. The CDR3 is 14 amino acids. In germline, CDR1 is KGHSY, CDR2 FQNENV.